Below, one T cell receptor (beta chain) is given with its context. This CDR3 region has 15 residues. CDR1 MNHEY and CDR2 SVGAGI come from the germline V gene. With V trimmed by 5 bases and J by 6 bases, 8 bases remained unmatched. The sample belongs to a study of cytotoxic CD8 clonotypes in ibrutinib-treated CLL. This table comes from immunoSEQ multiplex PCR, and its TCRdb copy is limited to in-frame clones, with some not included. The data hold more than 30,000 clones, with around 63% observed a single time. This chain uses TRBV6-5 with TRBJ2-1, with 9 bases fitting TRBD2. The material sequenced was PBMCs, taken before ibrutinib treatment. This sequence was found in a human donor with chronic lymphocytic leukemia. CDR3 protein: CASSMIAGDGNEQFF. The CDR3, as DNA: TGTGCCAGCAGTATGATAGCGGGAGACGGCAATGAGCAGTTCTTC.